The sequence of this T cell receptor beta chain was determined in a study of regulatory T cells in long-lasting Graves disease. In this sample, this clonotype turned up many times. Its target is not known. CDR3-region Arm-PCR and iRepertoire HTBI primers produced the TCR beta libraries. Original methodology: Among the samples, some 68 TRBV and 14 TRBJ segments were identified. MiXCR was run by TCRdb on the multiplex PCR reads, yielding one entry per CDR3 protein. The V and J calls were determined by TCRdb, not by the authors. The sample records about 220,000 distinct CDR3 sequences, 15% to 20% being singletons. Findings and limits, study-wide: Thyroid tissue was not studied; only peripheral blood was. Between persistent patients, thousands of public clonotypes were shared, exceeding the roughly 920 shared between new patients.

Per germline, CDR1 MNHNS and CDR2 SASEGT. V dropped 5 bases and J dropped 6; count of bases not matched to a gene: 1. CDR3 length: 15 residues. Documented time point: newly diagnosed GD, antithyroid drugs for less than 3 months. There was RNA extracted from PBMCs, and the TCR library was made from it. The specimen was peripheral blood mononuclear cells (PBMCs), collected at new diagnosis, from a patient treated with antithyroid drugs. V and J are TRBV6-1 and TRBJ2-2, with 15 bases identical to TRBD2. The sequence came from a female donor with Graves disease. The CDR3 loop is CASSRTSGRAGELFF. Written as DNA, the CDR3 is TGTGCCAGCAGTCGGACTAGCGGGAGGGCCGGGGAGCTGTTTTTT.